Presented here are 27 T cell receptor beta chains from one specimen sequenced in a study of T cell repertoires in cytomegalovirus infection. MiXCR was run by TCRdb on the reads, yielding one entry per CDR3 protein. There are just over 300,000 distinct CDR3 sequences in the sample; 15% to 20% occur only once, and about 11% lies in the top ten. Material for sequencing was PBMCs. All receptors derive from a human donor in good health (CMV status not recorded). Some clones in this sample may be carry-over from other donors' samples.

This clonotype was observed many times. The V call is TRBV7-2, the J call TRBJ2-2; weak D call: TRBD1 (5 bases). Trimming cost V 5 bases and J 2 bases, with 12 bases left between them. This CDR3 contains 15 residues. Germline CDR1 reads SGHTA; CDR2 reads FQGNSA. CDR3 sequence reads: CASSPMTANTGELFF. DNA for the CDR3: TGTGCCAGCAGCCCAATGACAGCTAACACCGGGGAGCTGTTTTTT. Looking up the rest from reference TRBV7-2 and TRBJ2-2 gives the full variable domain: GAGVSQSPSNKVTEKGKDVELRCDPISGHTALYWYRQSLGQGLEFLIYFQGNSAPDKSGLPSDRFSAERTGGSVSTLTIQRTQQEDSAVYLCASSPMTANTGELFFGEGSRLTVL.

The genes are TRBV12-3 or TRBV12-4 and TRBJ2-3; D is unclear. The V and J ends lost 2 bases and 4 bases respectively, with 4 bases between them. This CDR3 spans 12 amino acids. DNA for the CDR3: TGTGCCAGCAGTTTAAAGCCAGATACGCAGTATTTT. This gives the protein CASSLKPDTQYF.

This clonotype was found a few times. The gene calls are TRBV27 and TRBJ2-7; D possibly corresponds to TRBD1 (5 bases). Germline V CDR1 and CDR2: MNHEY, SMNVEV (reference sequence). There are 14 residues in the CDR3. Trimming took off 3 bases at V and 3 bases at J, with 12 bases between the two ends. CDR3 sequence: CASSFGRVGYEQYF. CDR3 sequence (DNA): TGTGCCAGCAGTTTCGGCAGGGTAGGCTACGAGCAGTACTTC.

This clonotype was counted only a few times. This chain joins TRBV10-3 and TRBJ2-1, with D possibly being TRBD2 (7 bases). Trimming shortened V by 7 bases and J by 8 bases, and 15 bases separated the two germline ends. CDR1 and CDR2 (germline): ENHRY, SYGVKD. The CDR3 loop spans 13 amino acids. This chain's CDR3 is CAITNTGRDEQFF. The CDR3 nucleotides are TGTGCCATCACCAATACAGGGAGGGATGAGCAGTTCTTC.

This clonotype turned up a few times. Here the CDR3 reads CASIQGAYFAGELFF. For the CDR3, the DNA is TGTGCCAGCATACAGGGGGCGTATTTCGCCGGGGAGCTGTTTTTT. The V gene is TRBV7-2, the J gene TRBJ2-2; 9 bases agree with TRBD1. V was clipped by 7 bases and J by 6 bases; unmatched bases: 9. The germline gives CDR1 SGHTA, CDR2 FQGNSA. The CDR3 contains 15 residues.

This clonotype was observed many times. V gene TRBV15 combines with J gene TRBJ1-2; D gene unclear. The CDR3 is 16 amino acids. Per germline, CDR1 LNHNV and CDR2 YYDKDF (reference sequence). V lost 0 bases, J lost 4 bases, and 15 bases lay in between. The CDR3 DNA reads as TGTGCCACCAGCAGAGATTTGGAACAATCTCCCTATGGCTACACCTTC. Translated: CATSRDLEQSPYGYTF.

V usage is TRBV28 and J usage is TRBJ1-5, with TRBD1 matching over 7 bases. The germline V gene has CDR1 MDHEN and CDR2 SYDVKM. V trimming: 4 bases; J trimming: 0 bases; junction bases outside the gene matches: 12. CDR3 length equals 18 residues. The DNA of the CDR3 is TGTGCCAGCAGTTCCGCTACAGGACAGGCATATAGCAATCAGCCCCAGCATTTT. Amino acid sequence: CASSSATGQAYSNQPQHF. Full variable domain (outside the CDR3, taken from reference TRBV28 and TRBJ1-5): DVKVTQSSRYLVKRTGEKVFLECVQDMDHENMFWYRQDPGLGLRLIYFSYDVKMKEKGDIPEGYSVSREKKERFSLILESASTNQTSMYLCASSSATGQAYSNQPQHFGDGTRLSIL.

This chain connects TRBV27 to TRBJ1-2; possibly TRBD1 for D (6 bases). Trimming pared 6 bases from V and 4 bases from J, leaving 9 bases between. The CDR3 has 12 amino acids. CDR1 MNHEY and CDR2 SMNVEV come from the germline V gene (reference sequence). The CDR3 reads CASSDRSYGYTF. CDR3 coding DNA: TGTGCCAGCAGCGACAGGAGCTATGGCTACACCTTC.

This CDR3 reads CASSADSPGPPVLSPLHF. CDR3 nucleotides: TGTGCCAGCAGCGCAGATAGCCCGGGACCGCCTGTACTTTCACCCCTCCACTTT. The gene calls are TRBV9 and TRBJ1-6; the D gene is possibly TRBD1 (5 bases). Deletions cut 3 bases from V and 9 bases from J, with 25 bases between. CDR1 and CDR2 (germline): SGDLS, YYNGEE. The CDR3 is 18 residues long.

This clonotype was counted a few times. CDR3 loop: CASSRRQVGGELFF. The CDR3 DNA reads TGTGCCAGCAGCCGAAGACAGGTTGGCGGGGAGCTGTTTTTT. The V and J genes are TRBV7-8 and TRBJ2-2, with a weak D call TRBD1 (6 bases). Trimming stripped 5 bases from V and 7 bases from J, with 14 bases between. The CDR3 covers 14 residues. Germline CDR1 and CDR2: SGHVS and FQNEAQ.

This clonotype was seen only a few times. V is TRBV7-2 and J is TRBJ1-1; D gene uncertain. The CDR3 totals 14 residues. The germline gives CDR1 SGHTA, CDR2 FQGNSA. Trimming cost V 0 bases and J 3 bases, with 8 bases left between them. CDR3 in amino acids: CASSLAPVYTEAFF. The CDR3 nucleotides are TGTGCCAGCAGCTTAGCGCCGGTCTACACTGAAGCTTTCTTT.

Ten or more counts support this clonotype. The chain couples TRBV7-2 to TRBJ1-2; D call uncertain. Germline V lookup: CDR1 SGHTA, CDR2 FQGNSA. Trimming left V 4 bases short and J 4 bases short, with 13 bases between. The CDR3 extends over 14 amino acids. The CDR3: CASSSTLPPYGYTF. CDR3 coding DNA: TGTGCCAGCAGCTCCACCCTCCCCCCCTATGGCTACACCTTC. The variable domain in full, with the rest retrieved from reference TRBV7-2 and TRBJ1-2, is GAGVSQSPSNKVTEKGKDVELRCDPISGHTALYWYRQSLGQGLEFLIYFQGNSAPDKSGLPSDRFSAERTGGSVSTLTIQRTQQEDSAVYLCASSSTLPPYGYTFGSGTRLTVV.

In DNA, the CDR3 is TGTGCCAGCAGCCAAGACGGCCCCGGGACTAGGGGGGTCAAGACCCAGTACTTC. As protein: CASSQDGPGTRGVKTQYF. The chain uses TRBV4-2 and TRBJ2-5, with 8 nucleotides matching TRBD2. The CDR3 has 18 amino acids. V trimming: 0 bases; J trimming: 6 bases; junction bases outside the gene matches: 15. From germline, CDR1 is LGHNA and CDR2 YNFKEQ.

The chain uses TRBV6-6 and TRBJ2-4, with TRBD1 identical over 7 bases. The V gene's germline CDR1 is MNHNY and CDR2 SVGAGI (reference sequence). V was clipped by 4 bases and J by 5 bases; unmatched bases: 8. This CDR3 has 15 amino acids. This chain's CDR3 is CASSLTGVGQNIQYF. The CDR3 DNA reads as TGTGCCAGCAGTTTAACAGGGGTAGGCCAAAACATTCAGTACTTC.

This clonotype was observed many times. V gene TRBV7-2 combines with J gene TRBJ1-5; perhaps TRBD1 as D (6 bases). Germline loops: CDR1 SGHTA, CDR2 FQGNSA. This CDR3 is built from 15 residues. The V end was cut by 1 base, the J end by 3 bases, with 10 bases between. The CDR3 region has the DNA TGTGCCAGCAGCTTAGTCACAGGGAACAATCAGCCCCAGCATTTT. Residues: CASSLVTGNNQPQHF.

This clonotype was found a few times. The V call is TRBV5-5, the J call TRBJ2-3; D call uncertain. Trimming stripped 5 bases from V and 4 bases from J, with 8 bases between. Per the germline V gene, CDR1 is SGHKS and CDR2 is YYEKEE (reference sequence). This CDR3 comprises 12 residues. The CDR3 bases are TGTGCCAGCAGTCTCGGGTCAGATACGCAGTATTTT. Its translation: CASSLGSDTQYF.

This chain joins TRBV6-1 and TRBJ2-7; 7 bases match TRBD1. The length of the CDR3 is 15 residues. Losses at the gene ends were 7 bases for V and 0 bases for J; bases not matched to a gene: 9. Germline CDR1 and CDR2: MNHNS and SASEGT. The CDR3 loop reads CASTALDRVSYEQYF. The CDR3 DNA reads as TGTGCCAGCACCGCCCTCGACAGGGTCTCCTACGAGCAGTACTTC.

This clonotype was detected only a few times. The chain has TRBV4-2 and TRBJ1-1; D uncertain. Germline V gene sequence: CDR1 LGHNA, CDR2 YNFKEQ. The CDR3 covers 14 residues. Trimming took 4 bases from V and 0 from J, leaving 9 bases between them. CDR3 nucleotides: TGTGCCAGCAGCCCTACGAACCTGAACACTGAAGCTTTCTTT. Translating gives CASSPTNLNTEAFF.

The rearrangement links TRBV20-1 to TRBJ1-5, with TRBD1 matching over 7 bases. With 0 bases clipped from V and 4 bases from J, the junction kept 9 bases outside the gene matches. Germline CDR1 is DFQATT and CDR2 is SNEGSKA (reference sequence). The CDR3 runs 16 residues. CDR3 DNA: TGCAGTGCTAGAGATCCAAGGCAGGGGGGAAATCAGCCCCAGCATTTT. It specifies CSARDPRQGGNQPQHF.

This clonotype was seen a few times. The gene calls are TRBV28 and TRBJ2-7; D ambiguous. Germline-derived CDR1 and CDR2 are MDHEN and SYDVKM. CDR3 length: 15 amino acids. Trimming removed 6 bases at V and 0 bases at J, with 15 bases between. CDR3 bases: TGTGCCAGCAGCCCCCCCACCGCGAGCTCCTACGAGCAGTACTTC. It specifies CASSPPTASSYEQYF.

This clonotype was observed many times. This rearrangement joins TRBV7-9 to TRBJ2-3; D is ambiguous. V gave up 2 bases and J gave up 0 bases, with 6 bases separating them. This CDR3 is 14 amino acids long. Germline-derived CDR1 and CDR2 are SEHNR and FQNEAQ (reference sequence). The chain's CDR3 is CASSLTASTDTQYF. The CDR3 DNA follows: TGTGCCAGCAGCTTAACCGCTAGCACAGATACGCAGTATTTT. Looking up the rest from reference TRBV7-9 and TRBJ2-3 gives the full variable domain: DTGVSQNPRHKITKRGQNVTFRCDPISEHNRLYWYRQTLGQGPEFLTYFQNEAQLEKSRLLSDRFSAERPKGSFSTLEIQRTEQGDSAMYLCASSLTASTDTQYFGPGTRLTVL.

This clonotype was observed a handful of times. This chain connects TRBV12-3 or TRBV12-4 to TRBJ1-3; no firm D call. This CDR3 comprises 17 residues. V shed 6 bases and J shed 0 bases, with 18 bases lying between them. CDR3 bases: TGTGCCAGCAGCCCCCGTACGGGAGGCACCTCTGGAAACACCATATATTTT. The encoded protein is CASSPRTGGTSGNTIYF.

This clonotype was seen ten or more times. In DNA, the CDR3 is TGTGCCAGCAGCTTACCCCAGCGGGGGTACCAAGAGACCCAGTACTTC. It codes for CASSLPQRGYQETQYF. The J gene is TRBJ2-5, the V gene TRBV7-8; 8 nucleotides match TRBD2. V lost 2 bases, J lost 0 bases, and 5 bases stayed unmatched. The CDR3 consists of 16 residues. CDR1 is SGHVS, CDR2 FQNEAQ, per germline.

The sample holds many counts of this clonotype. J is TRBJ1-1 and V is TRBV7-2; D perhaps matches TRBD1 (5 bases). CDR1 SGHTA and CDR2 FQGNSA come from the germline V gene. The CDR3 contains 15 residues. Trimming shortened V by 3 bases and J by 4 bases, and 15 bases separated the two germline ends. As DNA, the CDR3 is TGTGCCAGCAGCTTGGAAGACAGACCTTTCACTGAAGCTTTCTTT. Protein: CASSLEDRPFTEAFF.

Ten or more counts support this clonotype. V usage is TRBV6-1 and J usage is TRBJ2-7, with D maybe TRBD1 (6 bases). The V gene lost 5 bases and the J gene lost 3 bases, with 20 bases spanning the gap. The CDR3 is 16 residues long. Germline V lookup: CDR1 MNHNS, CDR2 SASEGT. The CDR3 spells CASSPTLVGDIYEQYF. DNA for the CDR3: TGTGCCAGCAGTCCTACCTTAGTGGGGGACATCTACGAGCAGTACTTC.

This clonotype has ten or more counts. The CDR3 is CASSLGRANGELFF. The CDR3 DNA sequence: TGTGCCAGCAGTTTAGGCAGGGCGAACGGGGAGCTGTTTTTT. J is TRBJ2-2 and V is TRBV27, with a tentative D call TRBD1 (5 bases). The CDR3 runs 14 residues. The V end was cut by 2 bases, the J end by 7 bases, with 11 bases between. Germline values: CDR1 MNHEY, CDR2 SMNVEV (reference sequence).

The J gene is TRBJ2-5, the V gene TRBV25-1; D uncertain. The CDR3 runs to 13 residues. Germline V gene lookup returns CDR1 MGHDK and CDR2 SYGVNS. The V end was cut by 4 bases, the J end by 5 bases, with 11 bases between. The CDR3, as DNA: TGTGCCAGCAGTGCCTACACGGGCGAGACCCAGTACTTC. The encoded protein is CASSAYTGETQYF.